This is a list of T cell receptor beta chains from one sample in a study of blood T cell repertoires in COVID-19. Only in-frame clones appear in the TCRdb table, and some are missing; sequencing was by immunoSEQ multiplex PCR. Among 250,000 or so clones listed, roughly 88% were seen once. The sequenced sample consisted of peripheral blood. The receptor set was obtained from a woman in her thirties with COVID-19, enrolled during active disease. Each CDR3 is given with its conserved first and last residue. The order of the fields is clone size, J gene, V gene, D gene, CDR3 protein, CDR3 DNA. The D gene is left open where the match is weak. Some rows mark clone size as missing; the rest say once, few, many or name a class of expanded clone.

>NA|TRBJ1-4|TRBV18|TRBD1
CASSPMTGGTNEKLFF
TGTGCCAGCTCACCAATGACAGGGGGCACTAATGAAAAACTGTTTTTT
>few|TRBJ1-1|TRBV6-2/TRBV6-3|NA
CASSYPHRAEAFF
TGTGCCAGCAGTTATCCGCACAGGGCTGAAGCTTTCTTT
>NA|TRBJ2-5|TRBV7-8|TRBD1
CASRQGAHQETQYF
TGTGCCAGCAGACAGGGGGCCCATCAAGAGACCCAGTACTTC
>NA|TRBJ2-5|TRBV5-4|TRBD2
CASSFVGSGGKRYF
TGTGCCAGCAGCTTCGTCGGTAGCGGGGGGAAGCGTTACTTC
>NA|TRBJ2-7|TRBV5-5|NA
CASSLEAENSYEQYF
TGTGCCAGCAGCTTGGAGGCGGAGAACTCCTACGAGCAGTACTTC
>NA|TRBJ2-1|TRBV3-1/TRBV3-2|TRBD2
CASSQGASGGYEQFF
TGTGCCAGCAGCCAAGGGGCTAGCGGGGGGTATGAGCAGTTCTTC
>NA|TRBJ2-3|TRBV4-3|NA
CASSQEFIRDAQYF
TGCGCCAGCAGCCAAGAGTTTATCCGGGATGCGCAGTATTTT
>NA|TRBJ1-5|TRBV21-1|NA
CASSHRQVNQPQHF
TGTGCCAGCAGCCATCGACAGGTCAATCAGCCCCAGCATTTT
>few|TRBJ1-1|TRBV3-1/TRBV3-2|TRBD1
CASSYTGVNTEAFF
TGTGCCAGCAGCTATACAGGGGTGAACACTGAAGCTTTCTTT
>once|TRBJ1-1|TRBV7-9|TRBD1
CASSLETGGPLNTEAFF
TGTGCCAGCAGCTTAGAAACAGGGGGCCCCCTGAACACTGAAGCTTTCTTT
>NA|TRBJ1-4|TRBV6-5|TRBD1
CASSPGGGDEKLFF
TGTGCCAGCAGCCCAGGGGGCGGTGATGAAAAACTGTTTTTT
>NA|TRBJ1-6|TRBV3-1/TRBV3-2|NA
CASSPRTANSPLHF
TGTGCCAGCAGCCCGAGGACAGCTAATTCACCCCTCCACTTT
>NA|TRBJ2-6|TRBV19|TRBD1
CASSISPGGSGANVLTF
TGTGCCAGTAGTATCTCGCCAGGGGGCTCTGGGGCCAACGTCCTGACTTTC
>NA|TRBJ2-1|TRBV10-1|TRBD1
CASSESTGENVDEQFF
TGCGCCAGCAGTGAGTCGACAGGGGAAAACGTGGATGAGCAGTTCTTC
>NA|TRBJ2-7|TRBV7-7|NA
CASSVGPSYEQYF
TGTGCTAGCAGCGTGGGCCCCAGCTACGAGCAGTACTTC
>NA|TRBJ2-5|TRBV7-2|NA
CASSARRETQYF
TGTGCCAGCTCGGCGCGGCGGGAGACCCAGTACTTC
>NA|TRBJ2-7|TRBV27|NA
CASGGGLSYEQYF
TGTGCCAGCGGGGGGGGGCTCTCCTACGAGCAGTACTTC
>NA|TRBJ2-7|TRBV7-2|NA
CASSLVGANAFEQYF
TGTGCCAGCAGCTTAGTAGGGGCCAACGCCTTCGAGCAGTACTTC
>NA|TRBJ2-3|TRBV2|NA
CASGYYRETDTQYF
TGTGCCAGCGGATACTACAGGGAGACAGATACGCAGTATTTT
>NA|TRBJ2-3|TRBV19|NA
CASHTPGYTDTQYF
TGTGCCAGCCATACCCCCGGGTACACAGATACGCAGTATTTT
>NA|TRBJ1-2|TRBV28|TRBD1
CASSLGLSTQGSVYGYTF
TGTGCCAGCAGTTTGGGCCTCTCCACACAGGGGTCGGTTTATGGCTACACCTTC
>NA|TRBJ1-1|TRBV19|NA
CASSTTTDTEAFF
TGTGCCAGTAGTACCACGACAGACACTGAAGCTTTCTTT
>once|TRBJ2-7|TRBV5-6|NA
CASSFNRVLSYEQYF
TGTGCCAGCAGCTTCAACAGGGTACTCTCCTACGAGCAGTACTTC